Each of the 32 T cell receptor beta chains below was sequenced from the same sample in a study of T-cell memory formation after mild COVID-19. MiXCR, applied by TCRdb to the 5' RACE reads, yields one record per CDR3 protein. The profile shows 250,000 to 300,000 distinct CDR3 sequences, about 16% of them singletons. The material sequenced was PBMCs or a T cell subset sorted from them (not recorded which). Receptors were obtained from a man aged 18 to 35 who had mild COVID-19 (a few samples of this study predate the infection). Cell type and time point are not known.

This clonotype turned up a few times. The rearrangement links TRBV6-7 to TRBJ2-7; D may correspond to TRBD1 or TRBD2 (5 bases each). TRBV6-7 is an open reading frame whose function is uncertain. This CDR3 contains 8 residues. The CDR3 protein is CAGFRDPV. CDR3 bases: TGTGCCGGGTTCCGGGACCCTGTC.

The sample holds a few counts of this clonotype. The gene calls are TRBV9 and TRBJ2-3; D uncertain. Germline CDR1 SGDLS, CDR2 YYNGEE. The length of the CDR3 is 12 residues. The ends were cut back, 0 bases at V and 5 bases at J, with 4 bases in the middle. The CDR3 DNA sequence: TGTGCCAGCAGCGTAGTGGTAGATACGCAGTATTTT. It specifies CASSVVVDTQYF.

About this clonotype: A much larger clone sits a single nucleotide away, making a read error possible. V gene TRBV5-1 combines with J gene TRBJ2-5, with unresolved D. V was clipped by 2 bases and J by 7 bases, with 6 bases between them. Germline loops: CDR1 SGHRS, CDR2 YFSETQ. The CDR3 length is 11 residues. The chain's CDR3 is CASSFEVTQYF. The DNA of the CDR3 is TGCGCCAGCAGCTTTGAGGTGACCCAGTACTTC.

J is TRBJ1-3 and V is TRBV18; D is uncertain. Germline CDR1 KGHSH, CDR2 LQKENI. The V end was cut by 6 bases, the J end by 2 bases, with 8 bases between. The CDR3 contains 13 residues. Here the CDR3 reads CASSTPPGNTIYF. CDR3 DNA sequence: TGTGCCAGCTCGACCCCCCCTGGAAACACCATATATTTT.

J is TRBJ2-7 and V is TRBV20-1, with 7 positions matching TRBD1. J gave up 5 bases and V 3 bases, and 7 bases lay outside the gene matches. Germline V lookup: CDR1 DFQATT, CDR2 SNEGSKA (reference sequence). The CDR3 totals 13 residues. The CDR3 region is CSASGRGLDEQYF. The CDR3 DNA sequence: TGCAGTGCTAGTGGTAGGGGGCTGGACGAGCAGTACTTC.

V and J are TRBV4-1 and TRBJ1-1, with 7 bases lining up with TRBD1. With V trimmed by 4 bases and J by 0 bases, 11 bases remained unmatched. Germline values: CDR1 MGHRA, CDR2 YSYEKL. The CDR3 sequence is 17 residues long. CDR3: CASSRTPGGGMNTEAFF. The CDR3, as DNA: TGCGCCAGCAGCCGTACTCCAGGGGGTGGGATGAACACTGAAGCTTTCTTT.

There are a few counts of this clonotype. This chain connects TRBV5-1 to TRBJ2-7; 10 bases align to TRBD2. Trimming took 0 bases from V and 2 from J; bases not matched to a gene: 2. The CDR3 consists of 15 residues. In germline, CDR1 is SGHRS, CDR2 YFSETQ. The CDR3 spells CASSLGLAGTYEQYV. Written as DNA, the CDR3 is TGCGCCAGCAGCTTGGGACTAGCGGGCACCTACGAGCAGTACGTC.

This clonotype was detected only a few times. In nucleotides, the CDR3 is TGTGCCAGCAGCTATGCTACAGGGGCGATACTCTATGGCTACACCTTC. Amino acids: CASSYATGAILYGYTF. The gene calls are TRBV5-5 and TRBJ1-2; 7 positions agree with TRBD1. J gave up 4 bases and V 3 bases, and 12 bases lay outside the gene matches. The CDR3 is 16 amino acids. Germline V gene sequence: CDR1 SGHKS, CDR2 YYEKEE (reference sequence).

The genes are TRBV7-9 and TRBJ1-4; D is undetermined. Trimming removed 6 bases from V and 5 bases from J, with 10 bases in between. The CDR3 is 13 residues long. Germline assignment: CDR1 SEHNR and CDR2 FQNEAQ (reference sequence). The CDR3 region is CASSAPPNEKLFF. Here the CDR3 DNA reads TGTGCCAGCAGTGCGCCTCCAAATGAAAAACTGTTTTTT.

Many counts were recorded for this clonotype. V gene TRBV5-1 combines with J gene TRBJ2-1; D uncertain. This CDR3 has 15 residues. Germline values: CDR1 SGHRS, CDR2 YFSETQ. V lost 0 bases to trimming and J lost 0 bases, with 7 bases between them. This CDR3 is CASSLAELSYNEQFF. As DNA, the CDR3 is TGCGCCAGCAGCTTGGCCGAACTCTCCTACAATGAGCAGTTCTTC.

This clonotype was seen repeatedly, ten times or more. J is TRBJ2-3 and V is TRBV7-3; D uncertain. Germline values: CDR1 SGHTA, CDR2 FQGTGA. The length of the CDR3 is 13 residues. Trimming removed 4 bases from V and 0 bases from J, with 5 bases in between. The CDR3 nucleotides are TGTGCCAGCAGCTCATCTAGCACAGATACGCAGTATTTT. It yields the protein CASSSSSTDTQYF.

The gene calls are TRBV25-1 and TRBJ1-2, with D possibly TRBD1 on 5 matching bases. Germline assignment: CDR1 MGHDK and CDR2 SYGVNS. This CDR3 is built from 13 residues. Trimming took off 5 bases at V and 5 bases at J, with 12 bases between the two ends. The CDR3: CASSFGTEYGYTF. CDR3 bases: TGTGCCAGCAGTTTTGGGACGGAGTATGGCTACACCTTC.

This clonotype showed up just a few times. Here the CDR3 DNA reads TGTGCCAGCAGCCTCATCTCCGGTACGAACACTGAAGCTTTCTTT. It is translated as CASSLISGTNTEAFF. The J gene is TRBJ1-1, the V gene TRBV7-8; D remains ambiguous. Germline CDR1 and CDR2: SGHVS and FQNEAQ. The V end was cut by 5 bases, the J end by 1 base, with 14 bases between. This CDR3 is 15 amino acids long.

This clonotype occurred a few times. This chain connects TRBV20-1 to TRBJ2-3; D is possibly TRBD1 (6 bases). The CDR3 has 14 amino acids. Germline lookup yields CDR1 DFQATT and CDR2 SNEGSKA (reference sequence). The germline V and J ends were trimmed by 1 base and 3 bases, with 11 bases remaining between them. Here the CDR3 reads CSARGDTFTDTQYF. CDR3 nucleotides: TGCAGTGCTAGAGGGGACACTTTTACAGATACGCAGTATTTT.

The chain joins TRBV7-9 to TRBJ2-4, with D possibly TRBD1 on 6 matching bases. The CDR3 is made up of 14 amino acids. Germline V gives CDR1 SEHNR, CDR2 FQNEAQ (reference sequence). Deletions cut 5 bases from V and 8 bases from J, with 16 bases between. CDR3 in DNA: TGTGCCAGCAGCCCAGGACAGTTGAGCTACATTCAGTACTTC. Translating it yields CASSPGQLSYIQYF.

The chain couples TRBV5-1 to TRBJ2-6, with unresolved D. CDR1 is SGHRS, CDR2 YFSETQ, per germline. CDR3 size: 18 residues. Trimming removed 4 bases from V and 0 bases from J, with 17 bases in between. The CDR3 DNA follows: TGCGCCAGCAGCCCGGTAGCCGCCACCTCCTCTGGGGCCAACGTCCTGACTTTC. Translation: CASSPVAATSSGANVLTF.

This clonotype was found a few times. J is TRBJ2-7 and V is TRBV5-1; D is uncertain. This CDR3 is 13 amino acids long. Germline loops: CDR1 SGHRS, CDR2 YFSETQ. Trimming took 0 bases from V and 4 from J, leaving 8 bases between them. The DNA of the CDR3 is TGCGCCAGCAGCTTGGCGACACTATACGAGCAGTACTTC. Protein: CASSLATLYEQYF.

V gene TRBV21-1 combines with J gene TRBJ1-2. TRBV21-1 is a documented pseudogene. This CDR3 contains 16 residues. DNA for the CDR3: TGTGCCAGCAGCAAAGCGTCTTCTCGGCCAGATTCTGGCTACACCTTC. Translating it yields CASSKASSRPDSGYTF.

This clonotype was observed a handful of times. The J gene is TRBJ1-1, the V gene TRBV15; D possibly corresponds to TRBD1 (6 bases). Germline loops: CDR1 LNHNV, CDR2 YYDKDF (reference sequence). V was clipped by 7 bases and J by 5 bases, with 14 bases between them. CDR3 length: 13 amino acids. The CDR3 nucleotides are TGTGCCACCATCGAACAGGGTATTACTGAAGCTTTCTTT. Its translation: CATIEQGITEAFF.

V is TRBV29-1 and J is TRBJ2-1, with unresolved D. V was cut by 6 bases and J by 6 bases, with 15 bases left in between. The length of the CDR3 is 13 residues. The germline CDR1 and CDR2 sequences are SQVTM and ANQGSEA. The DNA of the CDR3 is TGCAGCGTCCCCTCGAAGGCCACCAATGAGCAGTTCTTC. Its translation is CSVPSKATNEQFF.

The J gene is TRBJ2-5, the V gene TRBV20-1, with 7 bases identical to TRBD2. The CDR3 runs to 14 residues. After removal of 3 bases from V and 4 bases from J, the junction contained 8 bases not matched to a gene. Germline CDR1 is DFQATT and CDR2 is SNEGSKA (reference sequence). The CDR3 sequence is CSASDMGGTETQYF. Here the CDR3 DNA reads TGCAGTGCTAGTGATATGGGGGGGACAGAGACCCAGTACTTC.

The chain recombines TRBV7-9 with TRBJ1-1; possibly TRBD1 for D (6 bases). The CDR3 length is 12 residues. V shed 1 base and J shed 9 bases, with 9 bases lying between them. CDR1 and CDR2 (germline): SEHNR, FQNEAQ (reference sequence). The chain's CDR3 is CASSLGQGKAFF. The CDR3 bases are TGTGCCAGCAGCTTAGGCCAGGGGAAAGCTTTCTTT.

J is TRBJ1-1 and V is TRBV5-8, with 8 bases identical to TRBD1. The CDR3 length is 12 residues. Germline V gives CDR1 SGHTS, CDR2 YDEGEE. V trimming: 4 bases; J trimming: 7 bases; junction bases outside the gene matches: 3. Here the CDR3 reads CASSRTGFEAFF. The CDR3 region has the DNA TGTGCCAGCAGCCGGACAGGGTTTGAAGCTTTCTTT.

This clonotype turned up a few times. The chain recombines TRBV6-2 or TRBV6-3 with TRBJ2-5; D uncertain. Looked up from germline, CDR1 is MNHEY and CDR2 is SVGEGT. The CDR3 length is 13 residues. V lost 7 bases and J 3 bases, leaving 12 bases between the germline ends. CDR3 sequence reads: CASTSVGEETQYF. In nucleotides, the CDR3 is TGTGCCAGCACCTCTGTAGGAGAAGAGACCCAGTACTTC.

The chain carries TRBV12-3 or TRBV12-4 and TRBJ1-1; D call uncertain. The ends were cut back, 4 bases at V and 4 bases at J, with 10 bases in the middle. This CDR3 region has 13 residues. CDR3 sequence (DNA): TGTGCCAGCAGTTCGATACGGGGCACTGAAGCTTTCTTT. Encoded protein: CASSSIRGTEAFF.

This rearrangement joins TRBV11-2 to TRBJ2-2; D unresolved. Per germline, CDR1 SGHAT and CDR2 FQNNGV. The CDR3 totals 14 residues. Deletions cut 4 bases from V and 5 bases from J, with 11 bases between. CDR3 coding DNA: TGTGCCAGCAGCTATGTCTGGGGTACCGGGGAGCTGTTTTTT. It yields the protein CASSYVWGTGELFF.

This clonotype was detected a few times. The CDR3 bases are TGTGCCAGCAGAGCAGACAACCCGGGGGAGCAGTACTTC. It specifies CASRADNPGEQYF. The chain carries TRBV6-1 and TRBJ2-7, with a weak D call TRBD2 (5 bases). V dropped 6 bases and J dropped 7 bases, with 16 bases sitting between them. The germline V gene has CDR1 MNHNS and CDR2 SASEGT. This CDR3 is built from 13 residues.

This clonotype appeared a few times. CDR3 DNA sequence: TGTGCCAGCAGCCCCCCGAAGCGGCCGAGCTATGGCTACACCTTC. The encoded protein is CASSPPKRPSYGYTF. The rearrangement links TRBV6-2 or TRBV6-3 to TRBJ1-2; D remains ambiguous. Trimming pared 6 bases from V and 4 bases from J, leaving 18 bases between. The germline V gene encodes CDR1 MNHEY and CDR2 SVGEGT. The length of the CDR3 is 15 residues.

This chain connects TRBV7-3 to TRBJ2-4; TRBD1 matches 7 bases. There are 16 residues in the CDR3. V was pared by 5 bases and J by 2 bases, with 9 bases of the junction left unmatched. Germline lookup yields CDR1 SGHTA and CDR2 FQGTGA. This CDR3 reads CASSAQGMGTKNIQYF. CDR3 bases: TGTGCCAGCAGCGCACAGGGGATGGGGACCAAAAACATTCAGTACTTC.

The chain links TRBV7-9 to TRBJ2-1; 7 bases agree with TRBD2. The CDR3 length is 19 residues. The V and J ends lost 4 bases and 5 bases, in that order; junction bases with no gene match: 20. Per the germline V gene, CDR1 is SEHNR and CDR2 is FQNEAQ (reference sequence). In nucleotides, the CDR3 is TGTGCCAGCAGCTCGGGACCTAGTTGGGTAGCGGGCCTAAACAATGAGCAGTTCTTC. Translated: CASSSGPSWVAGLNNEQFF.

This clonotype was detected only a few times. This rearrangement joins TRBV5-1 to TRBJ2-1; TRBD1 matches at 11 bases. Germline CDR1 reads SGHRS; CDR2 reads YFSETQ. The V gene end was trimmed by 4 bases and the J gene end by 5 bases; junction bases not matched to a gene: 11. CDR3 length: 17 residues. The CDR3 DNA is TGCGCCAGCAGCACCTGGGACAGGGGGGATAACGACAATGAGCAGTTCTTC. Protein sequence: CASSTWDRGDNDNEQFF.

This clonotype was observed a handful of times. CDR3 amino acids: CASSLDGPISYEQYF. The CDR3 DNA follows: TGCGCCAGCAGCTTGGACGGACCGATCTCCTACGAGCAGTACTTC. This chain joins TRBV5-1 and TRBJ2-7; D is unresolved. Germline CDR1 is SGHRS and CDR2 is YFSETQ. The ends were cut back, 0 bases at V and 0 bases at J, with 10 bases in the middle. The CDR3 spans 15 residues.